This T cell receptor beta chain was recorded in a study of T-cell memory formation after mild COVID-19. About the study: The study found TCR clusters largely donor specific.

TCRdb independently ran MiXCR on the 5' RACE reads; one entry per CDR3 protein. The data hold approximately 260,000 distinct CDR3 sequences, with roughly 17% observed a single time. Sequenced sample: PBMCs or a T cell subset sorted from them (not recorded which). The clonotype originates from a man aged 18-30 years who had mild COVID-19 (a few samples of this study predate the infection). Cell type and time point are not known.

The CDR3 coding sequence is TGCAGTGCACAGCGGGGGGTCTACAATGAGCAGTTCTTC. The encoded protein is CSAQRGVYNEQFF. V usage is TRBV20-1 and J usage is TRBJ2-1, with 9 bases lining up with TRBD2. Germline loops: CDR1 DFQATT, CDR2 SNEGSKA (reference sequence). The CDR3 totals 13 residues. V shed 6 bases, J shed 3 bases, and the junction held 3 bases outside the gene matches.